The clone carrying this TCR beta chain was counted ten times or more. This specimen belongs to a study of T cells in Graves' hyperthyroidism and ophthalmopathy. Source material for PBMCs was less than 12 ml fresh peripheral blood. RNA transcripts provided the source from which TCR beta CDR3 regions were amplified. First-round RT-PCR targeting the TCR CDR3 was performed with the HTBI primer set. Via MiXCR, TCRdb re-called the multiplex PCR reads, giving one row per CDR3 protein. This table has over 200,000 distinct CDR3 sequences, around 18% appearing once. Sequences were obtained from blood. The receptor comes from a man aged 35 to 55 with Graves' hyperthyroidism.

The CDR3 region has the DNA TGCAGTGCTAACCGGGACAGGGGGAACGAGCAGTACTTC. Translation gives CSANRDRGNEQYF. The rearrangement uses TRBV20-1 and TRBJ2-7, with 11 bases lining up with TRBD1. From germline, CDR1 is DFQATT and CDR2 SNEGSKA (reference sequence). Losses at the gene ends were 4 bases for V and 5 bases for J; bases not matched to a gene: 4. CDR3 size: 13 residues.